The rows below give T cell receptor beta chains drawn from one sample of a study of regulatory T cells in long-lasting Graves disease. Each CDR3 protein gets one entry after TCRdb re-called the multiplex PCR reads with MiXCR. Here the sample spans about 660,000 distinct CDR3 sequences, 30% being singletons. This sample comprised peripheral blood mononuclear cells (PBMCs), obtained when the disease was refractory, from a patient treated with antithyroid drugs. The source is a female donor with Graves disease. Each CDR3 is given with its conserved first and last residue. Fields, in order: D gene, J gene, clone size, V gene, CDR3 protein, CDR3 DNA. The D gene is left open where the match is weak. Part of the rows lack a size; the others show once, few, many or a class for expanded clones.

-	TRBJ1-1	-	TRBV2	CASSEAGGRAEAFF	TGTGCCAGCAGTGAAGCAGGGGGGCGGGCTGAAGCTTTCTTT
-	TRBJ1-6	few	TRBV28	CASSSGRGWGNSPLHF	TGTGCCAGCAGTTCGGGGCGGGGCTGGGGTAATTCACCCCTCCACTTT
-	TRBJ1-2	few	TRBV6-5	CASSYSKSYGYTF	TGTGCCAGCAGTTACTCGAAATCGTATGGCTACACCTTC
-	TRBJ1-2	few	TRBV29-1	CSVEGDVVLGYTF	TGCAGCGTTGAAGGGGATGTTGTTCTTGGCTACACCTTC
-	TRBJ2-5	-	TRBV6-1	CASLGSGRAYNQETQYF	TGTGCCAGCTTAGGCTCCGGAAGAGCGTACAACCAAGAGACCCAGTACTTC
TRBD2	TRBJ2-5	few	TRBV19	CASSDGTSGDQETQYF	TGTGCCAGTAGTGACGGGACTAGCGGGGACCAAGAGACCCAGTACTTC
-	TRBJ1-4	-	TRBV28	CASSYMPGGDEKLFF	TGTGCCAGCAGCTACATGCCCGGGGGTGACGAAAAACTGTTTTTT
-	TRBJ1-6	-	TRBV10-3	CAISTAGVGNSPLHF	TGTGCCATCAGTACGGCCGGGGTGGGTAATTCACCCCTCCACTTT
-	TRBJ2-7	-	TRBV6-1	CASSEMGRGHEQYF	TGTGCCAGCAGTGAAATGGGCAGGGGCCACGAGCAGTACTTC
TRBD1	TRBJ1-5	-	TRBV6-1	CASSSQGARDQPQHF	TGTGCCAGCAGCTCCCAGGGGGCCAGGGATCAGCCCCAGCATTTT
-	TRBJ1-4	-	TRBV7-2	CASSFDSMRLFF	TGTGCCAGCAGCTTCGACAGCATGAGACTGTTTTTT
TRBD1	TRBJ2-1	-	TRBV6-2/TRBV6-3	CASRLQGGNEQFF	TGTGCCAGCAGGCTACAGGGGGGCAATGAGCAGTTCTTC
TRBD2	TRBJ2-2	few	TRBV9	CASSLAGGRVGELFF	TGTGCCAGCAGCCTAGCGGGAGGAAGGGTCGGGGAGCTGTTTTTT
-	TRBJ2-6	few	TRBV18	CASSPTSVNGANVLTF	TGTGCCAGCTCACCGACTTCGGTAAATGGGGCCAACGTCCTGACTTTC
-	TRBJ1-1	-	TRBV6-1	CASSSQRRGTEAFF	TGTGCCAGCAGCTCCCAGCGGCGCGGGACTGAAGCTTTCTTT
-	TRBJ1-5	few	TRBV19	CASSSGGHSNQPQHF	TGTGCCAGTAGTAGTGGGGGGCATAGCAATCAGCCCCAGCATTTT
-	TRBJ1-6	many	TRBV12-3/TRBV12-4	CASKQGPNSPLHF	TGTGCCAGCAAACAGGGCCCTAATTCACCCCTCCACTTT
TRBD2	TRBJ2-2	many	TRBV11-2	CASTLTSGNTGELFF	TGTGCCAGCACCCTGACTAGCGGGAACACCGGGGAGCTGTTTTTT
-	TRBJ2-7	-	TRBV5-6	CASSQDVEAYEQYF	TGTGCCAGCAGCCAAGATGTGGAGGCCTACGAGCAGTACTTC
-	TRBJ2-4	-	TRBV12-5	CASGPPIGGKNIQYF	TGTGCTAGTGGTCCACCGATCGGGGGTAAAAACATTCAGTACTTC
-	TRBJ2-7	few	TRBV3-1	CASSQTTGEQYF	TGTGCCAGCAGCCAAACGACGGGCGAGCAGTACTTC
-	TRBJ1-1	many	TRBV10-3	CAIRVTGKDTEAFF	TGTGCCATCAGAGTAACAGGGAAGGATACTGAAGCTTTCTTT
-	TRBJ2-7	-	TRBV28	CASSGSETPYEQYF	TGTGCCAGCAGCGGGAGCGAAACCCCCTACGAGCAGTACTTC
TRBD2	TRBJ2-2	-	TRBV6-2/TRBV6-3	CASSYLIAGVAGELFF	TGTGCCAGCAGTTACCTGATAGCGGGAGTAGCCGGGGAGCTGTTTTTT
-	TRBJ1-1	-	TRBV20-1	CSAKVPGREDTEAFF	TGCAGTGCTAAAGTCCCCGGCAGGGAGGACACTGAAGCTTTCTTT
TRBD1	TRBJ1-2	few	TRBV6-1	CASVAGGGKGYGYTF	TGTGCCAGCGTGGCAGGGGGGGGAAAAGGCTATGGCTACACCTTC